The 27 T cell receptor beta chains below come from one sample, sequenced in a study of beta chain features in type 1 diabetes. Since all of the isolated RNA was reverse transcribed, expressed TCRB transcripts were what got sequenced. Assay used: immunoSEQ multiplex PCR; TCRdb lists only in-frame clones, some missing. The sample shows more than 300,000 clones, 8% of them seen only once. Sequenced sample: central memory CD4+ T cells from blood. The receptors here all came from a young woman in good health.

This clone was recorded at least ten times. The chain carries TRBV9 and TRBJ2-2, with D unresolved. V was pared by 4 bases and J by 6 bases, with 13 bases between. The CDR3 runs 14 residues. Germline assignment: CDR1 SGDLS and CDR2 YYNGEE. Here the CDR3 DNA reads TGTGCCAGCAGCTATTCCTCCCAGTCCGGGGAGCTGTTTTTT. Its protein product is CASSYSSQSGELFF. The whole variable domain, filled in from reference TRBV9 and TRBJ2-2, reads DSGVTQTPKHLITATGQRVTLRCSPRSGDLSVYWYQQSLDQGLQFLIQYYNGEERAKGNILERFSAQQFPDLHSELNLSSLELGDSALYFCASSYSSQSGELFFGEGSRLTVL.

In this sample, this clone turned up a few times. The genes are TRBV19 and TRBJ2-1; possibly TRBD2 for D (7 bases). Between the trimmed V and J ends, which lost 5 bases and 5 bases, there was a span of 22 bases. Looked up from germline, CDR1 is LNHDA and CDR2 is SQIVND (reference sequence). This CDR3 is built from 17 residues. The CDR3 loop is CASSERTRGFPNNEQFF. The DNA for the CDR3 is TGTGCCAGTAGTGAAAGGACTAGGGGGTTTCCTAACAATGAGCAGTTCTTC.

This clone has more than one count but fewer than ten. This chain links TRBV28 with TRBJ2-5; D is possibly TRBD1 (6 bases). CDR3 length: 14 residues. Deletions cut 6 bases from V and 12 bases from J, with 23 bases between. Germline V CDR1 and CDR2: MDHEN, SYDVKM. CDR3 protein: CASRPDGDTKREYF. The DNA of the CDR3 is TGTGCCAGCAGGCCCGATGGGGACACAAAAAGGGAGTACTTC.

A word on this clone: One end of the junction fails to match germline, which may point to a read error. This chain links TRBV6-5 with TRBJ2-5; maybe TRBD2 (8 bases). CDR1 and CDR2 from the germline V gene are MNHEY and SVGAGI. The CDR3 loop spans 15 amino acids. CDR3 in amino acids: CAISREGQGGETQYF. The CDR3 nucleotides read TGTGCCATCAGTCGGGAGGGCCAGGGGGGAGAGACCCAGTACTTC.

This clone was found a few times. The chain combines TRBV15 with TRBJ2-1, with 9 bases aligning to TRBD1. The CDR3 sequence is 14 residues long. After removal of 2 bases from V and 10 bases from J, the junction contained 6 bases not matched to a gene. Germline assignment: CDR1 LNHNV and CDR2 YYDKDF (reference sequence). CDR3 coding DNA: TGTGCCACCAGCAGACCGGGACAGGGCAGGGAGCAGTTCTTC. Translated: CATSRPGQGREQFF.

This clone was recorded a few times. The rearrangement joins TRBV11-2 to TRBJ1-2, with 7 positions matching TRBD1. The CDR3 runs 13 residues. V was clipped by 5 bases and J by 9 bases; unmatched bases: 9. CDR1 and CDR2 (germline): SGHAT, FQNNGV. CDR3: CASSRDLTGSYTF. The CDR3 coding sequence is TGTGCCAGCAGCCGAGACCTGACAGGGAGCTACACCTTC.

A few counts support this clone. The chain combines TRBV7-2 with TRBJ1-5; the match to TRBD1 covers 9 bases. The CDR3 spans 15 residues. With V trimmed by 5 bases and J by 7 bases, 9 bases remained unmatched. Germline values: CDR1 SGHTA, CDR2 FQGNSA. CDR3 region: CASSPDRGSWQPQHF. The CDR3 nucleotides read TGTGCCAGCAGCCCAGACAGGGGGTCGTGGCAGCCCCAGCATTTT.

V and J are TRBV28 and TRBJ1-4, with D tentatively TRBD1 (5 bases). This CDR3 is 14 amino acids long. Germline values: CDR1 MDHEN, CDR2 SYDVKM. Trimming pared 3 bases from V and 4 bases from J, leaving 9 bases between. CDR3 coding DNA: TGTGCCAGCAGTTTGCAGGGCTTTAATGAAAAACTGTTTTTT. Amino acids: CASSLQGFNEKLFF.

V usage is TRBV7-3 and J usage is TRBJ2-2, with TRBD2 matching over 12 bases. The J segment lost 2 bases and the V segment lost 4 bases, leaving 2 bases of the junction unmatched. The CDR3 sequence is 16 residues long. Germline V gene data show CDR1 as SGHTA and CDR2 as FQGTGA. The CDR3 DNA reads TGTGCCAGCAGCTCCGGACTAGCGGGAAACACCGGGGAGCTGTTTTTT. It is translated as CASSSGLAGNTGELFF.

In this sample, this clone turned up a few times. This sequence joins TRBV5-1 and TRBJ1-4; D is unresolved. Trimming shortened V by 0 bases and J by 8 bases, and 14 bases separated the two germline ends. This CDR3 contains 15 residues. Per germline, CDR1 SGHRS and CDR2 YFSETQ. The CDR3 sequence is CASSLAHPEREKLFF. The CDR3 region has the DNA TGCGCCAGCAGCTTGGCTCACCCGGAAAGGGAAAAACTGTTTTTT.

The V gene is TRBV6-1, the J gene TRBJ2-5; 9 bases line up with TRBD1. Germline V lookup: CDR1 MNHNS, CDR2 SASEGT. The CDR3 totals 16 residues. V lost 1 base, J lost 6 bases, and 9 bases stayed unmatched. The CDR3 nucleotides are TGTGCCAGCAGTGAAGGGACGACACAGGGGGCTAAGACCCAGTACTTC. Its protein product is CASSEGTTQGAKTQYF.

This clone was observed once. CDR3 amino acids: CASSEWWPGSDTQYF. DNA of the CDR3: TGTGCCAGCAGTGAATGGTGGCCAGGCTCAGATACGCAGTATTTT. J is TRBJ2-3 and V is TRBV25-1; no definite D call. In germline, CDR1 is MGHDK, CDR2 SYGVNS. The CDR3 covers 15 residues. The V end was cut by 1 base, the J end by 4 bases, with 12 bases between. Supplemented by reference TRBV25-1 and TRBJ2-3, the full variable domain reads EADIYQTPRYLVIGTGKKITLECSQTMGHDKMYWYQQDPGMELHLIHYSYGVNSTEKGDLSSESTVSRIRTEHFPLTLESARPSHTSQYLCASSEWWPGSDTQYFGPGTRLTVL.

This clone was seen a few times. The rearrangement uses TRBV19 and TRBJ1-4, with TRBD1 matching 7 bases. The V segment lost 7 bases and the J segment 5 bases; nucleotides outside the gene matches: 10. CDR1 LNHDA and CDR2 SQIVND come from the germline V gene (reference sequence). The CDR3 sequence is 15 residues long. CDR3 residues: CASTDRGQGNEKLFF. CDR3 DNA: TGTGCCAGTACCGATAGGGGGCAGGGGAATGAAAAACTGTTTTTT.

V and J are TRBV6-1 and TRBJ1-3; D uncertain. V lost 2 bases and J lost 4, with 9 bases in between. Germline loops: CDR1 MNHNS, CDR2 SASEGT. This CDR3 has 14 amino acids. The DNA for the CDR3 is TGTGCCAGCAGTGAACCGCATATGGGAAACACCATATATTTT. Translation: CASSEPHMGNTIYF.

This clone was picked up a small number of times. The sample carries other DNA sequences with the same CDR3. The V call is TRBV19, the J call TRBJ1-1, with a weak D call TRBD1 (5 bases). The CDR3 has 13 residues. V lost 5 bases to trimming and J lost 1 base, with 8 bases between them. Germline V gene lookup returns CDR1 LNHDA and CDR2 SQIVND (reference sequence). The CDR3, as DNA: TGTGCCAGTAGTCCTCAGGGGAACACTGAAGCTTTCTTT. Translating it yields CASSPQGNTEAFF.

V is TRBV29-1 and J is TRBJ1-2; no reliable D call. The germline V gene has CDR1 SQVTM and CDR2 ANQGSEA. This CDR3 spans 11 amino acids. The CDR3 region is CSSTGNYGYTF. The CDR3 nucleotides are TGCAGTTCGACGGGGAACTATGGCTACACCTTC.

The sample holds a few counts of this clone. The J gene is TRBJ2-1, the V gene TRBV7-2, with 8 bases that match TRBD1. Germline V CDR1 and CDR2: SGHTA, FQGNSA. Trimming took 3 bases from V and 4 from J; bases not matched to a gene: 11. This CDR3 has 17 amino acids. CDR3 nucleotide sequence: TGTGCCAGCAGCTTGGGGGCAGGGGGCGCCCGTTACAATGAGCAGTTCTTC. Its protein product is CASSLGAGGARYNEQFF. Filled out from reference TRBV7-2 and TRBJ2-1, the complete variable domain reads GAGVSQSPSNKVTEKGKDVELRCDPISGHTALYWYRQSLGQGLEFLIYFQGNSAPDKSGLPSDRFSAERTGGSVSTLTIQRTQQEDSAVYLCASSLGAGGARYNEQFFGPGTRLTVL.

The chain combines TRBV14 with TRBJ1-1; D unclear. The germline V gene encodes CDR1 SGHDN and CDR2 FVKESK. Trimming removed 0 bases from V and 2 bases from J, with 4 bases in between. The CDR3 covers 13 residues. The CDR3 DNA reads TGTGCCAGCAGCCAAGAATTCAACACTGAAGCTTTCTTT. Its protein is CASSQEFNTEAFF.

The CDR3 sequence: CASSLRITYEQYF. The CDR3 nucleotides read TGTGCCAGCAGCTTACGGATTACCTACGAGCAGTACTTC. The chain uses TRBV7-2 and TRBJ2-7; D gene unclear. From germline, CDR1 is SGHTA and CDR2 FQGNSA. Deletions cut 2 bases from V and 2 bases from J, with 7 bases between. This CDR3 is built from 13 residues.

This clone was counted between two and nine times. Sequence at one end of the junction differs from germline and may be a read error. J is TRBJ2-3 and V is TRBV11-2, with TRBD2 identical over 12 bases. CDR3 length equals 14 residues. Per the germline V gene, CDR1 is SGHAT and CDR2 is FQNNGV. CDR3 in DNA: TGTGCCAGCAGCTTAGAGCCTAGCGGGAGGGCCATCTCTTTT. Translation gives CASSLEPSGRAISF.

This clone was detected only a few times. The gene calls are TRBV4-3 and TRBJ2-3; weak D call: TRBD1 (6 bases). V lost 2 bases, J lost 4 bases, and 16 bases lay in between. The CDR3 spans 16 residues. The germline gives CDR1 LGHNA, CDR2 YSLEER. CDR3 nucleotide sequence: TGCGCCAGCAGCCAATCTTGGGCAGGGGCGGCAGATACGCAGTATTTT. Translating it yields CASSQSWAGAADTQYF.

To note about this clone: One end of the junction is discordant with germline, which a read error may explain. The V call is TRBV10-3, the J call TRBJ2-7, with D unresolved. The germline V gene encodes CDR1 ENHRY and CDR2 SYGVKD. This CDR3 is built from 12 residues. CDR3: CAVSRAEVEQYF. Written as DNA, the CDR3 is TGTGCCGTCAGCCGAGCAGAAGTCGAGCAGTACTTC.

A few counts support this clone. The chain carries TRBV27 and TRBJ2-7; 7 bases align to TRBD1. V lost 6 bases and J lost 2; bases outside the gene matches: 7. Per germline, CDR1 MNHEY and CDR2 SMNVEV (reference sequence). The CDR3 is 14 residues long. The CDR3 reads CASSSRTGAYEQYF. The CDR3 coding sequence is TGTGCCAGCAGCAGCCGCACAGGGGCCTACGAGCAGTACTTC.

With respect to this clone: This CDR3 is also generated by other DNA sequences in the sample. CDR3 protein: CASSLGPGGADTQYF. The CDR3 bases are TGTGCCAGCAGCTTGGGGCCGGGAGGCGCAGATACGCAGTATTTT. The chain couples TRBV5-6 to TRBJ2-3; 7 nucleotides align to TRBD2. The CDR3 is 15 residues long. With 0 bases clipped from V and 4 bases from J, the junction kept 5 bases outside the gene matches. CDR1 and CDR2 (germline): SGHDT, YYEEEE.

In the case of this clone: A read error likely explains this, since a far larger clone differs by one base. This chain uses TRBV18 with TRBJ2-3; 7 bases align to TRBD2. Germline V gives CDR1 KGHSH, CDR2 LQKENI. The CDR3 length is 16 residues. This chain's CDR3 is CASSPRLAASTDTQYF. The CDR3 DNA sequence: TGTGCCAGCAGCCCCCGCCTAGCGGCTAGCACAGATACGCAGTATTTC.

The rearrangement joins TRBV6-5 to TRBJ2-5, with D possibly being TRBD1 (6 bases). Germline loops: CDR1 MNHEY, CDR2 SVGAGI. V was shortened by 5 bases and J by 3 bases, with 16 bases between the two germline ends. The CDR3 runs 15 residues. The chain's CDR3 is CASSVGAGAEETQYF. DNA for the CDR3: TGTGCCAGCAGTGTAGGGGCAGGGGCCGAAGAGACCCAGTACTTC.

This chain uses TRBV7-9 with TRBJ2-7, with 7 bases fitting TRBD1. Per germline, CDR1 SEHNR and CDR2 FQNEAQ (reference sequence). This CDR3 comprises 13 residues. The V gene end was trimmed by 4 bases and the J gene end by 1 base; junction bases not matched to a gene: 1. The CDR3 is CASSWDSSYEQYF. CDR3 nucleotide sequence: TGTGCCAGCAGCTGGGACAGTTCCTACGAGCAGTACTTC. Together with reference TRBV7-9 and TRBJ2-7, the CDR3 gives the full variable domain: DTGVSQNPRHKITKRGQNVTFRCDPISEHNRLYWYRQTLGQGPEFLTYFQNEAQLEKSRLLSDRFSAERPKGSFSTLEIQRTEQGDSAMYLCASSWDSSYEQYFGPGTRLTVT.